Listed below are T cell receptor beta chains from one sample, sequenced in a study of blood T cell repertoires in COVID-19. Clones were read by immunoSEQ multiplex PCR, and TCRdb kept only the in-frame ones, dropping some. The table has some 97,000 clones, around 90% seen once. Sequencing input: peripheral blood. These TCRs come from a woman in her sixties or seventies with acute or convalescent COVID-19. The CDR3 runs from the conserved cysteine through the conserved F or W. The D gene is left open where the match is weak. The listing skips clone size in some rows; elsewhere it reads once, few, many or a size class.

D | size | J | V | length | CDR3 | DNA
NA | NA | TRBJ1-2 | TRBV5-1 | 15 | CASSLGPSANYGYTF | TGCGCCAGCAGCTTGGGTCCAAGCGCTAACTATGGCTACACCTTC
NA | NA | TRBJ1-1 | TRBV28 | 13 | CASSPPFNTEAFF | TGTGCCAGCAGTCCTCCTTTTAACACTGAAGCTTTCTTT
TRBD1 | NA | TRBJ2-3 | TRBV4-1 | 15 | CASSPSGQGSDTQYF | TGCGCCAGCAGCCCCTCGGGACAGGGCTCAGATACGCAGTATTTT
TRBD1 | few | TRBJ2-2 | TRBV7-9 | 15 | CASSTWTGGYGELFF | TGTGCCAGCAGCACCTGGACAGGGGGTTACGGGGAGCTGTTTTTT
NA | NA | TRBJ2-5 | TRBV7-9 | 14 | CASRSEKGQETQYF | TGTGCCAGCAGGTCAGAAAAGGGGCAAGAGACCCAGTACTTC
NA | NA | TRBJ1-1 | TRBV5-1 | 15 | CASSLVGRGNTEAFF | TGCGCCAGCAGCTTGGTTGGACGGGGAAACACTGAAGCTTTCTTT
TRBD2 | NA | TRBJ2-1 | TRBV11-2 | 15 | CASSLIGLADNEQFF | TGTGCCAGCAGCTTAATCGGACTAGCCGACAATGAGCAGTTCTTC
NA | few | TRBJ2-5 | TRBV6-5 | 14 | CASRSGQAAGSQYF | TGTGCCAGCAGAAGTGGGCAGGCGGCAGGGTCCCAGTACTTC
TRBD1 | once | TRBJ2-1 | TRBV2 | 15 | CASRNPGQGRNEQFF | TGTGCCAGCAGGAACCCGGGACAGGGGAGGAATGAGCAGTTCTTC
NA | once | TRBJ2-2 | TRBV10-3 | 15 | CAIRSGGTTTGELFF | TGTGCCATCAGGTCAGGGGGGACGACCACCGGGGAGCTGTTTTTT
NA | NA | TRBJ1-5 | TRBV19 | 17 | CASMGGGAPGRNQPQHF | TGTGCCAGTATGGGAGGGGGGGCTCCTGGACGCAATCAGCCCCAGCATTTT
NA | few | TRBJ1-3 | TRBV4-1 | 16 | CASSQESSYSGNTIYF | TGCGCCAGCAGCCAAGAAAGCTCTTACTCTGGAAACACCATATATTTT
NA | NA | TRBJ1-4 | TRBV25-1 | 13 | CASSEYGSEKLFF | TGTGCCAGCAGTGAATATGGGAGCGAAAAACTGTTTTTT
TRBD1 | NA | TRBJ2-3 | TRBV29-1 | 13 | CSAQQGSTDTQYF | TGCAGCGCCCAACAGGGGAGCACAGATACGCAGTATTTT
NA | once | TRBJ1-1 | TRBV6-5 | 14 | CASSSPSMNTEAFF | TGTGCCAGCAGTTCACCCTCTATGAACACTGAAGCTTTCTTT
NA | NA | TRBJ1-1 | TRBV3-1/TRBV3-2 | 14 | CASTSGRGVGEAFF | TGTGCCAGCACCTCGGGGCGGGGAGTCGGAGAAGCTTTCTTT
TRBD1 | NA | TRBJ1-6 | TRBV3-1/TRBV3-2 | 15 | CASSLGQGYNSPLHF | TGTGCCAGCAGCCTCGGACAGGGTTATAATTCACCCCTCCACTTT
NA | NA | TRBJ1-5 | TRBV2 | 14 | CASRRGRSNQPQHF | TGTGCCAGCAGGAGGGGGAGAAGCAATCAGCCCCAGCATTTT
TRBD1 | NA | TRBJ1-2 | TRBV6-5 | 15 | CASNKRQGKDYGYTF | TGTGCCAGCAACAAACGACAGGGGAAGGACTATGGCTACACCTTC
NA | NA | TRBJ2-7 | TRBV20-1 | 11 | CSARDTPEQYF | TGCAGTGCTAGAGATACACCCGAGCAGTACTTC
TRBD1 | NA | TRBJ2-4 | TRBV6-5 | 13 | CASRQDRWAIQYF | TGTGCCAGCAGACAGGACAGGTGGGCTATTCAGTACTTC